This entry features one T cell receptor (beta chain) sequence. Antigen specificity is unknown. V dropped 0 bases and J dropped 4; count of bases not matched to a gene: 5. The CDR3 has 16 amino acids. Per the germline V gene, CDR1 is SGHRS and CDR2 is YFSETQ. This entry comes from a study of T cell responses to AZD1222 COVID-19 vaccine. Regarding the study as a whole: The peak T cell response came first, and repertoires were sampled only after it. It was only a handful of AZD1222 recipients who were seropositive at baseline. Most donors were white British and more were female, and clonal diversity was possibly underestimated.

Clones were read by immunoSEQ multiplex PCR, and TCRdb kept only the in-frame ones, dropping some. The sample carries 150,000 to 200,000 clones, more than 80% recorded once. This material consisted of peripheral blood, taken on day 0 of AZD1222 vaccination. The chain recombines TRBV5-1 with TRBJ2-5; TRBD2 agrees at 11 bases. The TCR was taken from an adult in good health. The DNA of the CDR3 is TGCGCCAGCAGCTTGGCACTAGCGGGAGAGGGAGAGACCCAGTACTTC. This codes for CASSLALAGEGETQYF. Drawing the rest from reference TRBV5-1 and TRBJ2-5, the complete variable domain is KAGVTQTPRYLIKTRGQQVTLSCSPISGHRSVSWYQQTPGQGLQFLFEYFSETQRNKGNFPGRFSGRQFSNSRSEMNVSTLELGDSALYLCASSLALAGEGETQYFGPGTRLLVL.